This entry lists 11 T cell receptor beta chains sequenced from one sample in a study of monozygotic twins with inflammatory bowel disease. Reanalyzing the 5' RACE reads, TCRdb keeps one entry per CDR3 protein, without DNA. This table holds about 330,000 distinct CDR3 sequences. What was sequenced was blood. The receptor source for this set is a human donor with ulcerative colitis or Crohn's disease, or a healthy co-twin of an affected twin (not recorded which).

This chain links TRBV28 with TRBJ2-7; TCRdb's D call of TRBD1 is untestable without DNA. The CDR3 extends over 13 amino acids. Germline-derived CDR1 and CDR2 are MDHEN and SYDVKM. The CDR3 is CASSQGRSYEQYF.

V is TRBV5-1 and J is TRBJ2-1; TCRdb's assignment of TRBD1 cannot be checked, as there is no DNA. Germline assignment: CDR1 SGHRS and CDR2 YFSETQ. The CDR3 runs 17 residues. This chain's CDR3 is CASSPTGGMSSYNEQFF.

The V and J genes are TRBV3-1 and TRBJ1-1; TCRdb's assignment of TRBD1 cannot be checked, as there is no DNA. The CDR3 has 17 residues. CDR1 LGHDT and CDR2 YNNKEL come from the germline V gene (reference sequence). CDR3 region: CASSQEYGGLLNTEAFF.

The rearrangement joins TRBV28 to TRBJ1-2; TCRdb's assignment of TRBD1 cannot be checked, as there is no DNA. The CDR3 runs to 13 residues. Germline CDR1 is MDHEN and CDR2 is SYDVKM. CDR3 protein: CASSAVTGVGYTF.

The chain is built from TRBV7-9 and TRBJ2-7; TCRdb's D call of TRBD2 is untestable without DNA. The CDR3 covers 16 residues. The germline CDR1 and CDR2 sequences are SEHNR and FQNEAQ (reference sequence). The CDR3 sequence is CASSLGGLGRPYEQYF.

CDR3 region: CSAGGFGLETGELFF. This sequence joins TRBV29-1 and TRBJ2-2; TCRdb names TRBD1, which stays unverified in the absence of DNA. Germline V gene data show CDR1 as SQVTM and CDR2 as ANQGSEA. This CDR3 is 15 amino acids long.

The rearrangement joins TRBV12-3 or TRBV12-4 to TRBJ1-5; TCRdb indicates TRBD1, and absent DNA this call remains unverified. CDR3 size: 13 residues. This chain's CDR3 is CASRGTDYQPQHF.

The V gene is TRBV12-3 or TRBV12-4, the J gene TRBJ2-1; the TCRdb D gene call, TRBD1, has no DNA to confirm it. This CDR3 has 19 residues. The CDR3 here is CASSIGQGRLGSSYNEQFF.

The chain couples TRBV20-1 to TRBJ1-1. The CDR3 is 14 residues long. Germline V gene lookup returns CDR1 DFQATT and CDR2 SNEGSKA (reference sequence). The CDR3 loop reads CSAIGGRLDTEAFF.

The CDR3 is CASRRLAGALYNEQFF. This chain links TRBV5-1 with TRBJ2-1; TCRdb returns TRBD2, unconfirmable since there is no DNA. The CDR3 consists of 16 residues. Germline CDR1 and CDR2: SGHRS and YFSETQ.

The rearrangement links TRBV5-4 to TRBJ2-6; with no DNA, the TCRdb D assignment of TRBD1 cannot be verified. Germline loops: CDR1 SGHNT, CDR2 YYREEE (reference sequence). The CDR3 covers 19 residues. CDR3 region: CASSSLRGRAPSGANVLTF. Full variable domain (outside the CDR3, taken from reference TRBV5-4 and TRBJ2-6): ETGVTQSPTHLIKTRGQQVTLRCSSQSGHNTVSWYQQALGQGPQFIFQYYREEENGRGNFPPRFSGLQFPNYSSELNVNALELDDSALYLCASSSLRGRAPSGANVLTFGAGSRLTVL.